The rows below give T cell receptor beta chains drawn from one sample of a study of cytomegalovirus exposure and HLA in healthy donors. Some clones are missing from TCRdb's copy, which holds only in-frame ones; the method was immunoSEQ multiplex PCR. Its listing shows about 150,000 clones. Sequenced input: PBMCs. These receptors all stem from a woman aged 50 to 60 in good health and CMV-seronegative. Each CDR3 is given with its conserved first and last residue.

CDR3: CASSQGTLTGTNEKLFF
J: TRBJ1-4
V: TRBV4-2

CDR3: CASSLRTQSSYEQYF
J: TRBJ2-7
V: TRBV7-6

CDR3: CASSSLGTGVEKLFF
J: TRBJ1-4
V: TRBV27

CDR3: CASSYDYSNQPQHF
J: TRBJ1-5
V: TRBV18

CDR3: CASSSHPGSGSSYEQYF
J: TRBJ2-7
V: TRBV7-8

CDR3: CASSEQGWDGYTF
J: TRBJ1-2
V: TRBV18

CDR3: CASSSGTLQETQYF
J: TRBJ2-5
V: TRBV4-1

CDR3: CASSSQRGSTDTQYF
J: TRBJ2-3
V: TRBV5-4

CDR3: CASSHLLAQTSQETQYF
J: TRBJ2-5
V: TRBV7-9

CDR3: CASSLETGGQPQHF
J: TRBJ1-5
V: TRBV7-9

CDR3: CASSSTPGQDPTDTQYF
J: TRBJ2-3
V: TRBV27

CDR3: CASTGTGGEYGYTF
J: TRBJ1-2
V: TRBV5-1

CDR3: CASSSGDRANSPLHF
J: TRBJ1-6
V: TRBV28

CDR3: CASSLLSDQPQHF
J: TRBJ1-5
V: TRBV5-1

CDR3: CASSPYGQSSGNTIYF
J: TRBJ1-3
V: TRBV7-3

CDR3: CASSFSAGGVETQYF
J: TRBJ2-5
V: TRBV11-2

CDR3: CASSFPAGEAETQYF
J: TRBJ2-5
V: TRBV28

CDR3: CATTTGNTGELFF
J: TRBJ2-2
V: TRBV19

CDR3: CASSSSWDRGETQYF
J: TRBJ2-5
V: TRBV6-5

CDR3: CASSPSSYEQYF
J: TRBJ2-7
V: TRBV11-3

CDR3: CASSQNRDRGEKLFF
J: TRBJ1-4
V: TRBV5-1

CDR3: CASSGGDRGSYNEQFF
J: TRBJ2-1
V: TRBV6-1

CDR3: CASSTGPGNTEAFF
J: TRBJ1-1
V: TRBV7-3

CDR3: CASSQGEVRLPGNEQYF
J: TRBJ2-7
V: TRBV4-1